The clone carrying this T cell receptor beta chain was detected only once. Its antigen remains unidentified. The source of the sample is a study of OX40 agonist ivuxolimab in advanced cancers. Study at large: Hepatocellular carcinoma, melanoma, renal cell or head and neck cancer was diagnosed in the dose-escalation patients. With a range of roughly 20 to 85, age averaged roughly 60 years, and around 80% were male. General study results and limits: It was not determined which antigens were specifically recognized by the peripheral T cells that had undergone clonal expansion. Both blood CD4+ and CD8+ T cells showed clonal growth by week 6 at 0.1 to 3.0 mg/kg.

The germline CDR1 and CDR2 sequences are GTSNPN and SVGIG (reference sequence). V was pared by 7 bases and J by 2 bases, with 8 bases of the junction left unmatched. This CDR3 has 14 amino acids. Sequencing used immunoSEQ multiplex PCR; TCRdb keeps in-frame clones, though not all of them. The repertoire holds tens of thousands of clones, with less than 95% as singletons. This clonotype was sampled from an adult with an advanced solid tumor such as melanoma, head and neck, liver or kidney cancer. The sequencing here drew on CD4+ or CD8+ T cells sorted from blood, taken in a trial of the OX40 agonist ivuxolimab. The chain links TRBV30 to TRBJ2-7; 10 nucleotides agree with TRBD1. The DNA of the CDR3 is TGTGCCTCTTACCGGGACAGGGGACCCTACGAGCAGTACTTC. Residues: CASYRDRGPYEQYF.